Described below is a single TCR beta chain sequence and its context. Its specificity is unknown. If patients had autoimmune disease history or systemic immunosuppression, they were excluded. These data originate in a study of OX40 agonist ivuxolimab in advanced cancers. Study at large: Prior anti-PD-1, anti-PD-L1 or anti-CTLA-4 therapy did not bar entry, and 40% to 45% had some. Broader study findings: Antigen specificity remained undetermined for the expanded peripheral T cells.

The repertoire was sequenced with immunoSEQ multiplex PCR; TCRdb's copy has only in-frame clones and lacks some. This table has 43,000 or so clones, roughly 84% appearing once. CDR3 size: 13 residues. V shed 1 base and J shed 2 bases, with 6 bases lying between them. Germline V gives CDR1 MNHEY, CDR2 SVGAGI. The starting material was CD4+ or CD8+ T cells sorted from blood, obtained in a trial of the OX40 agonist ivuxolimab. This TCR was recovered from an adult with an advanced solid tumor such as melanoma, head and neck, liver or kidney cancer. V usage is TRBV6-5 and J usage is TRBJ2-7; D is undetermined. The CDR3: CASSYLGTYEQYF. The CDR3 nucleotides are TGTGCCAGCAGTTACTTAGGTACCTACGAGCAGTACTTC.